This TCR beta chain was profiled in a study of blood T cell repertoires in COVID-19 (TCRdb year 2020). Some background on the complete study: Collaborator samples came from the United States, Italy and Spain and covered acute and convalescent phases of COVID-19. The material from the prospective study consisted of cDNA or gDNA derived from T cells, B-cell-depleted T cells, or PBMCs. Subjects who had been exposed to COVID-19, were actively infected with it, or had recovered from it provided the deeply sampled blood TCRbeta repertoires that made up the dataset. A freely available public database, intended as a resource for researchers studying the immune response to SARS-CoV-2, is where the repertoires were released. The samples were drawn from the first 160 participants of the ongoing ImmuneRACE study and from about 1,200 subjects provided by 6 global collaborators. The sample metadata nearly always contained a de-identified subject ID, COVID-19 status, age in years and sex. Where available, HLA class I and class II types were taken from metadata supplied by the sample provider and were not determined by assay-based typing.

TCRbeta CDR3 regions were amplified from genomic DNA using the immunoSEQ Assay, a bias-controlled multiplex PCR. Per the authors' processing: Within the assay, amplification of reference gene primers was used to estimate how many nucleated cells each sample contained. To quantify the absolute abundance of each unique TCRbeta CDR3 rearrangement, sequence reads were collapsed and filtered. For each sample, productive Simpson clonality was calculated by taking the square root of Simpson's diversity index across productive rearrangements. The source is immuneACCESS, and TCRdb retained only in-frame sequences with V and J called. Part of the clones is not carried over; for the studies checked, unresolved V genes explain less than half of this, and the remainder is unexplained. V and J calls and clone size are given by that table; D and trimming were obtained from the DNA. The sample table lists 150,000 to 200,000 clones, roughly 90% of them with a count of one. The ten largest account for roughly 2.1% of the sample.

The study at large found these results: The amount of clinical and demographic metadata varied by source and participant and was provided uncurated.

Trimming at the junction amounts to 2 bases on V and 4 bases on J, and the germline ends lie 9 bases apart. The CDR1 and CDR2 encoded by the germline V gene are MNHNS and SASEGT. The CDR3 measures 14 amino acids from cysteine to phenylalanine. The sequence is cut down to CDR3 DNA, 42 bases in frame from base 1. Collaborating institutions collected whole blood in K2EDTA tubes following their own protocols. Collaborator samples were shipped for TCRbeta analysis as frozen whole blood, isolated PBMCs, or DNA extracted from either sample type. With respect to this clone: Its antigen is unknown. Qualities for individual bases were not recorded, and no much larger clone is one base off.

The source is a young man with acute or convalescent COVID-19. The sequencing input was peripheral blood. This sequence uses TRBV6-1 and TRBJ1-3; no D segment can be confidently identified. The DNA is TGTGCCAGCAGTGAATCGGGTCCCGGAAACACCATATATTTT. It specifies CASSESGPGNTIYF.